The TCR beta chain under discussion was sequenced for a study of blood T cell repertoires in COVID-19. Trimming removed 2 bases at V and 8 bases at J, with 9 bases between. CDR3 length: 11 residues. CDR1 GTSNPN and CDR2 SVGIG come from the germline V gene (reference sequence). Only in-frame clones appear in the TCRdb table, and some are missing; sequencing was by immunoSEQ multiplex PCR. Counted here are under 95,000 clones, around 87% occurring once; the ten biggest clones make up approximately 7.4%. The chain uses TRBV30 and TRBJ1-2; D gene unclear. The TCR was taken from a human donor with acute or convalescent COVID-19. The donor label of this sample is uncertain. The sample taken for sequencing was peripheral blood. The CDR3 bases are TGTGCCTGGAGTTCTGGAGCAGGCTACACCTTC. Translated: CAWSSGAGYTF.